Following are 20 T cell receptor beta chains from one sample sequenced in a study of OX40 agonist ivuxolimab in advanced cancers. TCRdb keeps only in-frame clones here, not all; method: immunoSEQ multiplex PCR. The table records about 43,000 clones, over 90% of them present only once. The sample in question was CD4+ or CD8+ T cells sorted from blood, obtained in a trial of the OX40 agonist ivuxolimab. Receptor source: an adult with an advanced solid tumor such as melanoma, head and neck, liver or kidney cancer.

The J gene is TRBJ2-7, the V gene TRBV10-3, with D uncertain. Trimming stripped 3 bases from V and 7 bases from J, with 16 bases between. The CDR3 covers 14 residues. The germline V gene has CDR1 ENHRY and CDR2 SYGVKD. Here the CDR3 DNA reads TGTGCCATCAGTGAATTGTGGAAAGGAATTGAGCAGTACTTC. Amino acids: CAISELWKGIEQYF.

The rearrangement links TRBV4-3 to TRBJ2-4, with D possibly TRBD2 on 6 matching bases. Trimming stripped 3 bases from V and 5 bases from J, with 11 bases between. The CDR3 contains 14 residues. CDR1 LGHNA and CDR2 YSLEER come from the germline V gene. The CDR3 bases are TGCGCCAGCAGCCACTGGGGGGTGCAAAACATTCAGTACTTC. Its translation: CASSHWGVQNIQYF.

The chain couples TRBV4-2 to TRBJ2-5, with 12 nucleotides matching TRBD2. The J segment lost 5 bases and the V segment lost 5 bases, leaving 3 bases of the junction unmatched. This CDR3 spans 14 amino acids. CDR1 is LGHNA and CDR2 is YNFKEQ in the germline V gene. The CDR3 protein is CASSILAGGETQYF. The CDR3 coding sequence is TGTGCCAGCAGCATACTAGCGGGAGGTGAGACCCAGTACTTC.

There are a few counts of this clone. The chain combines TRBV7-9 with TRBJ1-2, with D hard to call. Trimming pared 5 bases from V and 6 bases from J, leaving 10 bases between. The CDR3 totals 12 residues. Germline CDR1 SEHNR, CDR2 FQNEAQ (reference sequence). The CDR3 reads CASSAPTDGYTF. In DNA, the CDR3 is TGTGCCAGCAGCGCACCGACTGATGGCTACACCTTC.

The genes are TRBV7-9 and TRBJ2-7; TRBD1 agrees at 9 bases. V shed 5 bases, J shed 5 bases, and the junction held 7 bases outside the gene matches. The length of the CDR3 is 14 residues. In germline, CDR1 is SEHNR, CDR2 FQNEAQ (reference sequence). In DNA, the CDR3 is TGTGCCAGCAGCCAGGGACAGGGTTACCACGAGCAGTACTTC. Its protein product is CASSQGQGYHEQYF. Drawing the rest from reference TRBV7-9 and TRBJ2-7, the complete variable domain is DTGVSQNPRHKITKRGQNVTFRCDPISEHNRLYWYRQTLGQGPEFLTYFQNEAQLEKSRLLSDRFSAERPKGSFSTLEIQRTEQGDSAMYLCASSQGQGYHEQYFGPGTRLTVT.

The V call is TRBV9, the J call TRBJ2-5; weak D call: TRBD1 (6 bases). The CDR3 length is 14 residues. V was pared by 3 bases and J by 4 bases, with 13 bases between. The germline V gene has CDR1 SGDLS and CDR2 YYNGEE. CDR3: CASSGGGGTETQYF. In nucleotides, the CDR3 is TGTGCCAGCAGCGGGGGTGGGGGCACAGAGACCCAGTACTTC.

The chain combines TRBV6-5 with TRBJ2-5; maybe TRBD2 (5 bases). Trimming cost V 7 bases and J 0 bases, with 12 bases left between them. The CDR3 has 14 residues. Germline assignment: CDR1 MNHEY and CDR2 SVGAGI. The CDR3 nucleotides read TGTGCCAGCACCTCTCGGAGGTACCAAGAGACCCAGTACTTC. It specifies CASTSRRYQETQYF.

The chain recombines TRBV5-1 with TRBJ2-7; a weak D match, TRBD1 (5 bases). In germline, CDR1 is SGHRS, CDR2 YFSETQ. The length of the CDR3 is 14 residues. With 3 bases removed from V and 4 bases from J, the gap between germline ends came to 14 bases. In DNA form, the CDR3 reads TGCGCCAGCAGCTGGGTGCAGGGTGGGTACGAGCAGTACTTC. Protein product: CASSWVQGGYEQYF. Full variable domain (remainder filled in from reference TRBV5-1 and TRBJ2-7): KAGVTQTPRYLIKTRGQQVTLSCSPISGHRSVSWYQQTPGQGLQFLFEYFSETQRNKGNFPGRFSGRQFSNSRSEMNVSTLELGDSALYLCASSWVQGGYEQYFGPGTRLTVT.

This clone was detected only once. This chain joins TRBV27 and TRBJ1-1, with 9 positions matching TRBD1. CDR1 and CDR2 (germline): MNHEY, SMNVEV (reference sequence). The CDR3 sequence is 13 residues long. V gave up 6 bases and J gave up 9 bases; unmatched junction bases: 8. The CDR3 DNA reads TGTGCCAGCAGCCACGGGACAGGGATCAAAGCTTTCTTT. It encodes CASSHGTGIKAFF.

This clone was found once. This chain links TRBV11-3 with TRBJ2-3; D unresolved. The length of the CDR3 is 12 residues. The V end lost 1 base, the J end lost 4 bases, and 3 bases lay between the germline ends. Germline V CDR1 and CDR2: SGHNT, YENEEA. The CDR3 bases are TGTGCCAGCAGCTTAGGGCCAGATACGCAGTATTTT. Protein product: CASSLGPDTQYF.

The CDR3 spells CASSLEGTSGWGSYEQYF. The CDR3, as DNA: TGTGCCAGCAGCTTAGAAGGGACTAGCGGGTGGGGGTCCTACGAGCAGTACTTC. This chain links TRBV7-8 with TRBJ2-7; 12 nucleotides match TRBD2. Germline V gene lookup returns CDR1 SGHVS and CDR2 FQNEAQ. With V trimmed by 1 base and J by 1 base, 8 bases remained unmatched. The CDR3 is made up of 18 amino acids.

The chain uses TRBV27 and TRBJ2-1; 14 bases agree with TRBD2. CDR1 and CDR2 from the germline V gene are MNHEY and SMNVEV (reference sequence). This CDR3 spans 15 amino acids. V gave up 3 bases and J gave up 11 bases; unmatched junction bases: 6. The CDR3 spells CASSLGTSGSAQQFF. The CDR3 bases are TGTGCCAGCAGTTTGGGGACTAGCGGGAGTGCCCAGCAGTTCTTC.

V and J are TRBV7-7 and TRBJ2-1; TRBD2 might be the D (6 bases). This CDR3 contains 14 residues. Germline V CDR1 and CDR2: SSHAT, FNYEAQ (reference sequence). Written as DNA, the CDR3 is TGTGCTATCAGCGATAGCGGAAACTACAATGAGCAGTTCTTC. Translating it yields CAISDSGNYNEQFF.

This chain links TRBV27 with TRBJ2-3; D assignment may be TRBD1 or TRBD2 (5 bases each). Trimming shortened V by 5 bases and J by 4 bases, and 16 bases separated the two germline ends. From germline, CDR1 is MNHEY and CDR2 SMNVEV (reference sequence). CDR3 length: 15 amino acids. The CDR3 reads CASSGLGVLADTQYF. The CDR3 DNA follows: TGTGCCAGCAGTGGGCTGGGGGTCCTAGCAGATACGCAGTATTTT.

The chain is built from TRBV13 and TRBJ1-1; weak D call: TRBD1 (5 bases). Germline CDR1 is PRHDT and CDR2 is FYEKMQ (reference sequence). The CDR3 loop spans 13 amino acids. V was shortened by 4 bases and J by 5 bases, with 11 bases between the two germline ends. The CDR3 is CASSSQGRTEAFF. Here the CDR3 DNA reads TGTGCCAGCAGCTCTCAGGGTCGGACTGAAGCTTTCTTT.

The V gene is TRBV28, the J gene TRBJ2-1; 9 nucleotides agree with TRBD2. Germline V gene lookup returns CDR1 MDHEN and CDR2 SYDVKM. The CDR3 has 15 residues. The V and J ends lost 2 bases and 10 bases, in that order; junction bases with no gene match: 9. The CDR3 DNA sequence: TGTGCCAGCAGTTTAACCCCGGGACTAGCTGACGAGCAGTTCTTC. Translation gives CASSLTPGLADEQFF.

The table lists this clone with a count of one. For the CDR3, the DNA is TGTGCCAGCAGCGTGGAGGGGGAGGACTACACTGAAGCTTTCTTT. It is translated as CASSVEGEDYTEAFF. The rearrangement links TRBV9 to TRBJ1-1; D possibly corresponds to TRBD1 (6 bases). Germline V gene sequence: CDR1 SGDLS, CDR2 YYNGEE. V lost 2 bases to trimming and J lost 3 bases, with 14 bases between them. The CDR3 is 15 residues long.

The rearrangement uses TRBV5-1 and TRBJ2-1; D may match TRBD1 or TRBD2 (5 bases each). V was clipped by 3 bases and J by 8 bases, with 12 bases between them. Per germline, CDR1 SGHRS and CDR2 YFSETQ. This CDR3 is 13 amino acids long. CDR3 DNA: TGCGCCAGCAGCTATCTTGGGGGAGATGAGCAGTTCTTC. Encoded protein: CASSYLGGDEQFF. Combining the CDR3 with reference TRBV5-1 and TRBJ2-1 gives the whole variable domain KAGVTQTPRYLIKTRGQQVTLSCSPISGHRSVSWYQQTPGQGLQFLFEYFSETQRNKGNFPGRFSGRQFSNSRSEMNVSTLELGDSALYLCASSYLGGDEQFFGPGTRLTVL.

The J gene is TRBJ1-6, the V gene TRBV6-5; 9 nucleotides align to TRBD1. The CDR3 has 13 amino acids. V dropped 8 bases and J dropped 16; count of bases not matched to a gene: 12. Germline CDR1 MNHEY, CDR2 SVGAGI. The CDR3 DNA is TGTGCCAGCGATTTAACAGGGGGCGGAGGGCTCCACTTT. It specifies CASDLTGGGGLHF.

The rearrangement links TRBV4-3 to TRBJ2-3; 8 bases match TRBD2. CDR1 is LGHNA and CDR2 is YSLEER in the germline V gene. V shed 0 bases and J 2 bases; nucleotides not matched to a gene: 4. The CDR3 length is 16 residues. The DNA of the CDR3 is TGCGCCAGCAGCCAAGACCCGGGAGGGCCCACAGATACGCAGTATTTT. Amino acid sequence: CASSQDPGGPTDTQYF.